This paragraph covers one T cell receptor beta chain sequence. This clone appeared once. Its specific antigen is unknown. No base quality information exists; no much larger clone differs at one position. In total, approximately 610 healthy bone marrow donors made up the cohort. All cohort members were sampled while nominally healthy, although unrecorded immune exposures were likely present. The donor tested CMV seropositive, placing the donor among the approximately 290 seropositive members of the cohort. Every donor gave a peripheral blood sample, and the peripheral blood mononuclear cells from that sample were used for TCR beta sequencing. Genomic DNA extraction from the blood cell samples was performed with the Qiagen DNeasy Blood Extraction Kit. This record belongs to a study of cytomegalovirus exposure and HLA in healthy donors (dated by TCRdb to about 2017). For the wider study: In an earlier analysis of around 540 of the donors, 276 Gb of sequence data and roughly 100 million unique TCR beta sequences from 150 million to 200 million T cells were reported. An early release that covered several hundred HLA-typed donors contained approximately 300 gigabases of sequencing data and 80 million or so unique TCR sequences. The genetic ancestry cluster associated with self-reported Caucasian donors included over 80% of the approximately 400 genotyped donors. The study aimed to test whether signatures of past pathogen exposure could be identified by cataloging public T cell receptors. Using immunosequencing, the study profiled T cell repertoires from fewer than 700 subjects and related those repertoires to cytomegalovirus serostatus. Besides the first cohort of approximately 710 subjects, a separate validation cohort made up of 120 different subjects was used. High-throughput TCR immunosequencing, statistical association of individual TCRs with disease status, and machine learning were combined to predict cytomegalovirus infection status. To study patterns of TCR occurrence, a later analysis re-analyzed previously published TCR beta repertoires from around 700 donors and added high-resolution HLA genotyping. Rather than drawing on any new phenotypic data, the later analysis identified candidate immune exposures from TCR beta sequences and the way those sequences occurred across donors. An earlier analysis of approximately 630 of the donors applied high-throughput TCR beta sequencing to assess whether each TCR beta V gene segment acted as functional or pseudogenic. Alongside the repertoire data, information on donor age, sex, ethnicity and CMV serostatus was compiled. Genome-wide SNP genotypes for about 65% of the 666 donors were used in a later genetic analysis, which treated that subset as a discovery cohort. Every repertoire in the discovery cohort had been generated on one and the same sequencing platform. HLA typing included class I and class II loci at four-digit resolution. The number of donors typed differed by locus, with 629-630 for A, B, C, DRB1 and DQB1, more than 500 for DQA1, about 610 for DPA1, and some 470 for DPB1. Four to six DR-DQ haplotypes were handled as single units for association and clustering, since linkage in the cohort was strong. Among about 400 genotyped donors of the cohort, an average of around 250,000 unique TCR beta nucleotide sequences was sequenced per donor, of which 15% to 20% were non-productive.

Overall results and qualifications from the work: The study gave a list of 150 to 200 TCR beta chains associated with cytomegalovirus. For the cohort, immune exposure information was limited to CMV serostatus. A later genetic analysis associated a missense DCLRE1C variant with V-gene and J-gene trimming of TCR beta chains, and an independent cohort replicated the association. Linkage disequilibrium might explain the correlated functional status among segregating V segments, but an unknown experimental factor could not be ruled out. A group of highly shared sequence variants was considered likely to be a technical artifact of the sequencing pipeline. The cohort was sequenced for TCR beta chains only, and without alpha or paired-chain data the features that could be detected were limited. Because HLA typing was unavailable for some donors at each locus, only the typed subset was used in association tests. At a false discovery rate of 0.05, a later analysis linked 15,000 to 20,000 TCR beta sequences to specific HLA alleles. In a later analysis, TCR association rates were found to vary across HLA loci, with the most associated TCRs seen for DRB1 alleles and the fewest for HLA-C alleles. It was suggested by the authors that the approach could potentially be generalized to other disease states and immunological phenotypes. Three of the identified cytomegalovirus-associated TCR beta chains were confirmed in vitro to be specific for cytomegalovirus antigens. Because the 87-base-pair reads could not distinguish some IMGT-functional V segments, including TRBV6-2 and TRBV6-3, those segments were excluded. Presence/absence analyses assumed roughly uniform sequencing depth across donors, an assumption that may not hold. In both the original and validation cohorts, the classifier was reported to diagnose cytomegalovirus status with high specificity and sensitivity. In an earlier analysis of more than 450 of the donors, most TCR beta V segments were observed in productive rearrangements about 87% or about 30% of the time, broadly matching IMGT annotations. According to a later analysis, most CMV-associated TCR beta chains appeared to be HLA-restricted, and the HLA associations seemed to be driven largely by CMV exposure. Roughly 17 rarely observed V segments, including chromosome 9 orphons, were excluded from the earlier analysis of several hundred of the donors because counts were too low. When HLA alleles, especially DR and DQ, strongly co-occurred, TCR associations were difficult to assign to individual alleles. Most TCR sequences were seen in very few donors, while some public TCRs were found in many individuals. Several of the top co-occurrence clusters appeared to be linked to parvovirus B19, influenza, CMV and Epstein-Barr virus, according to a later analysis. Compared with equally common non-associated chains, HLA-associated TCR beta chains in a later analysis were more clonally expanded and had lower generation probabilities. A further reported finding was that TCR beta sequences accurately predicted the HLA-A and HLA-B alleles for most subjects in the first cohort. A later genetic analysis reported fewer N-insertions in productive TCRs among donors in an Asian-associated ancestry cluster than the approximately 700-donor mean.

Trimming removed 5 bases from V and 5 bases from J, leaving 19 bases between the germline ends. Reading from cysteine to phenylalanine, the CDR3 counts 15 amino acids. Only the CDR3 portion is preserved as DNA: 45 bases, with reading frame beginning at the first base. In the germline V gene, CDR1 corresponds to MNHEY and CDR2 to SVGAGI. Libraries were made using the immunoSEQ multiplex PCR assay. For the multiplex PCR, a mixture combining 60 forward primers for TCR Vbeta segments and 13 reverse primers for TCR Jbeta segments was used. Amplification of the CDR3 region of rearranged TCR beta genes was performed with a multiplex PCR assay on genomic DNA. Amplified TCR beta libraries were sequenced as 87-base-pair reads on the Illumina HiSeq System. As for how the authors treated the data: A later analysis tallied 75 million to 95 million unique TCR beta chains across the 640 or so repertoires, and 10 million to 11 million of those chains were shared by two or more donors. Raw reads were error-corrected and collapsed into unique sequences by a nearest-neighbor algorithm in which closely related sequences were merged to remove PCR and sequencing errors. CDR3 sequences were aligned to IMGT reference sequences to assign V, D and J gene segments. For a sequence to be retained, a match of at least six nucleotides was required to both a V gene segment and a J gene segment. A rearrangement was called productive if the CDR3 had no stop codons and remained in frame with V and J, and every other rearrangement was called non-productive. Following IMGT convention, CDR3 was defined as the stretch from the second conserved V-encoded cysteine to the conserved J-encoded phenylalanine. The earlier analysis of about 570 of the donors excluded any sequence lacking an unambiguous match to a single V gene segment. An earlier analysis of a few hundred of the donors classified V segments as functional when productive rearrangements were above 56.7% and as segregating when the standard deviation between donors was above 5%. To diagnose cytomegalovirus status from the catalog of TCR beta chain sequences, a statistical classification framework was built. In a later analysis, V and J genes were assigned by comparing TCR nucleotide sequences against IMGT/GENE-DB human TR gene sequences. The TCRdist pipeline was used in a later analysis to assign CDR3 sequences and most-parsimonious VDJ recombination scenarios. In a later analysis, each TCR beta chain was defined by its CDR3 amino acid sequence together with its V-gene family, and reads lacking a unique V-gene family were excluded. As a way to deal with suspected cross-contamination and a sequencing artifact, a later analysis dropped roughly 600 nucleotide sequences that were highly shared and had low generation probability. In a later analysis, a clonal expansion index for each public chain was calculated from normalized within-repertoire ranks of inferred template counts. In a later analysis, generation probabilities were computed with a VDJ recombination model fitted to out-of-frame rearrangements, and the resulting probabilities were checked against IGoR. A later analysis scored TCR-TCR, TCR-HLA and TCR-CMV co-occurrence with hypergeometric tests, applying a repertoire-size bias correction to TCR pairs. To estimate false discovery rates, a later analysis permuted the HLA or CMV assignments 20 times. A later analysis grouped co-occurring TCRs with DBSCAN, adding TCRdist sequence similarity when clustering within HLA-allele-positive subsets. Repertoires with fewer than 30,000 or more than 120,000 public chains were left out of co-occurrence clustering, as were five repertoires with anomalous nucleotide sharing. The source is immuneACCESS, and TCRdb retained only in-frame sequences with V and J called. Part of the clones is not carried over; for the studies checked, unresolved V genes explain less than half of this, and the remainder is unexplained. V and J calls and clone size follow that table, whereas D and trimming were derived from the DNA. The sample includes around 160,000 clones, with roughly four fifths observed a single time. The ten largest make up 8.5% of the sample.

The sequence is built from TRBV6-5 and TRBJ2-7; the D gene cannot be named for sure. The TCR sequence derives from a male donor in good health and CMV-seropositive. The sequenced sample was PBMCs. The DNA is TGTGCCAGCAGTCCCCGGGTGTCGGGTTCCAACGAGCAGTACTTC. This codes for CASSPRVSGSNEQYF.